Listed here are 32 T cell receptor beta chains from one sample, sequenced in a study of control samples from healthy donors and cancer patients. Method: immunoSEQ multiplex PCR; TCRdb's copy keeps in-frame clones and lacks some. The table includes 140,000 to 150,000 clones, around 86% detected once. Material: blood. These receptors were obtained from a man aged 30 to 45 in good health.

Remarks on this clone: Other nucleotide sequences in the sample specify the same CDR3. The rearrangement uses TRBV5-4 and TRBJ1-6, with D possibly being TRBD1 (5 bases). CDR1 is SGHNT, CDR2 YYREEE, per germline (reference sequence). The CDR3 has 15 residues. V was shortened by 4 bases and J by 5 bases, with 13 bases between the two germline ends. The CDR3 DNA is TGTGCCAGCAGCCCCGGGACGGTAGATAATTCACCCCTCCACTTT. Protein: CASSPGTVDNSPLHF. Full variable domain (missing parts from reference TRBV5-4 and TRBJ1-6): ETGVTQSPTHLIKTRGQQVTLRCSSQSGHNTVSWYQQALGQGPQFIFQYYREEENGRGNFPPRFSGLQFPNYSSELNVNALELDDSALYLCASSPGTVDNSPLHFGNGTRLTVT.

This chain joins TRBV9 and TRBJ2-7; 9 bases are a match to TRBD2. Germline V lookup: CDR1 SGDLS, CDR2 YYNGEE. Unmatched junction bases numbered 3, after V lost 2 bases and J lost 3 bases. The CDR3 has 14 residues. In DNA form, the CDR3 reads TGTGCCAGCAGCGTGCGAGCGGGAGGCTACGAGCAGTACTTC. Amino acids: CASSVRAGGYEQYF.

This clone was detected only once. The V call is TRBV3-1 (or the pseudogene TRBV3-2), the J call TRBJ2-7; 7 positions agree with TRBD2. CDR3 length: 16 amino acids. Germline lookup yields CDR1 LGHDT and CDR2 YNNKEL (reference sequence). Trimming at V came to 1 base and at J to 6 bases, leaving 12 bases not matched to a gene. As DNA, the CDR3 is TGTGCCAGCAGCCAAGGGGGACCTAGCGGCGGTTCCGAGCAGTACTTC. Protein product: CASSQGGPSGGSEQYF.

CDR3 region: CATSGPGQGTDTQYF. The CDR3 DNA reads TGTGCCACCAGTGGACCGGGACAGGGCACAGATACGCAGTATTTT. V is TRBV24-1 and J is TRBJ2-3, with 8 bases matching TRBD1. Germline V CDR1 and CDR2: KGHDR, SFDVKD. CDR3 length: 15 amino acids. J gave up 1 base and V 5 bases, and 4 bases lay outside the gene matches.

J is TRBJ2-1 and V is TRBV12-2; the table's D call, TRBD2, was not checked against the DNA. TRBV12-2 is recorded as a pseudogene. The CDR3 spans 16 residues. Here the CDR3 DNA reads TGTGCAAGTCGCTTTACTAGCGGGAGGGCCTACAATGAGCAGTTCTTC. Encoded protein: CASRFTSGRAYNEQFF.

This chain joins TRBV7-9 and TRBJ2-7; the D gene is possibly TRBD1 (5 bases). V lost 3 bases and J lost 2, with 11 bases in between. The CDR3 has 14 amino acids. CDR1 is SEHNR and CDR2 is FQNEAQ in the germline V gene (reference sequence). The CDR3 nucleotides read TGTGCCAGCAGCTTGACCGGACAACCCTACGAGCAGTACTTC. This translates into CASSLTGQPYEQYF.

The chain links TRBV24-1 to TRBJ2-7; D remains ambiguous. The V gene lost 1 base and the J gene lost 6 bases, with 9 bases spanning the gap. The CDR3 runs to 13 residues. Germline CDR1 KGHDR, CDR2 SFDVKD. CDR3 nucleotides: TGTGCCACCAGTGATTTTTCCGGTTCCGAGCAGTACTTC. This codes for CATSDFSGSEQYF.

The genes are TRBV11-1 and TRBJ2-4, with D perhaps TRBD2 (6 bases). Germline V gene lookup returns CDR1 SGHAT and CDR2 FQDESV (reference sequence). V shed 1 base and J shed 6 bases, with 13 bases lying between them. The CDR3 length is 15 residues. As DNA, the CDR3 is TGTGCCAGCAGCTTAGTTGGAGGGGTCGGAAACATTCAGTACTTC. This sequence encodes CASSLVGGVGNIQYF.

This rearrangement joins TRBV19 to TRBJ1-1, with a tentative D call TRBD1 (6 bases). The V gene's germline CDR1 is LNHDA and CDR2 SQIVND (reference sequence). Trimming took off 7 bases at V and 2 bases at J, with 14 bases between the two ends. This CDR3 has 14 amino acids. The CDR3 coding sequence is TGTGCCAGTACCAAGGGGGATTTAAACACTGAAGCTTTCTTT. Protein sequence: CASTKGDLNTEAFF.

The rearrangement links TRBV5-5 to TRBJ2-5; D gene ambiguous. V was shortened by 4 bases and J by 5 bases, with 18 bases between the two germline ends. Per germline, CDR1 SGHKS and CDR2 YYEKEE (reference sequence). The CDR3 sequence is 15 residues long. This chain's CDR3 is CASSPGVLGGETQYF. In DNA form, the CDR3 reads TGTGCCAGCAGCCCTGGGGTCCTCGGTGGGGAGACCCAGTACTTC.

The rearrangement joins TRBV3-1 (or the pseudogene TRBV3-2) to TRBJ1-6, with D possibly being TRBD1 (6 bases). V gave up 7 bases and J gave up 4 bases, with 11 bases separating them. The CDR3 contains 14 residues. CDR1 and CDR2 from the germline V gene are LGHDT and YNNKEL (reference sequence). CDR3 residues: CASNETGYNSPLHF. The CDR3 DNA sequence: TGTGCCAGCAATGAAACAGGGTATAATTCACCCCTCCACTTT.

V is TRBV19 and J is TRBJ1-2; D may be TRBD1 (5 bases). Trimming took off 3 bases at V and 8 bases at J, with 13 bases between the two ends. CDR1 and CDR2 from the germline V gene are LNHDA and SQIVND (reference sequence). This CDR3 is built from 13 residues. This CDR3 reads CASSIGQGTGYTF. The CDR3 nucleotides read TGTGCCAGTAGTATCGGGCAGGGTACCGGCTACACCTTC.

The rearrangement uses TRBV7-8 and TRBJ2-5; D perhaps matches TRBD1 (5 bases). Germline V gene sequence: CDR1 SGHVS, CDR2 FQNEAQ. Between the trimmed V and J ends, which lost 5 bases and 3 bases, there was a span of 10 bases. This CDR3 has 13 amino acids. The chain's CDR3 is CASSRDREETQYF. The CDR3 DNA is TGTGCCAGCAGCCGAGACAGAGAAGAGACCCAGTACTTC.

The genes are TRBV29-1 and TRBJ2-7; 9 bases align to TRBD1. Germline CDR1 SQVTM, CDR2 ANQGSEA. CDR3 length: 13 residues. The V segment lost 4 bases and the J segment 1 base; nucleotides outside the gene matches: 2. CDR3 DNA sequence: TGCAGCGTTGCGGGACAGGGATCCTACGAGCAGTACTTC. Protein sequence: CSVAGQGSYEQYF.

V is TRBV2 and J is TRBJ2-1; 10 positions match TRBD2. Germline loops: CDR1 SNHLY, CDR2 FYNNEI. V trimming: 5 bases; J trimming: 6 bases; junction bases outside the gene matches: 7. The CDR3 length is 15 residues. The CDR3 DNA reads as TGTGCCAGCAGTCTACTAGCGGGGAGTATCAATGAGCAGTTCTTC. Translation gives CASSLLAGSINEQFF.

J is TRBJ1-1 and V is TRBV19, with D maybe TRBD1 (6 bases). CDR1 and CDR2 from the germline V gene are LNHDA and SQIVND (reference sequence). The germline V and J ends were trimmed by 6 bases and 1 base, with 12 bases remaining between them. This CDR3 region has 14 residues. In DNA form, the CDR3 reads TGTGCCAGTAGCCCAGGGACAAGGAACACTGAAGCTTTCTTT. Translation gives CASSPGTRNTEAFF. Looking up the rest from reference TRBV19 and TRBJ1-1 gives the full variable domain: DGGITQSPKYLFRKEGQNVTLSCEQNLNHDAMYWYRQDPGQGLRLIYYSQIVNDFQKGDIAEGYSVSREKKESFPLTVTSAQKNPTAFYLCASSPGTRNTEAFFGQGTRLTVV.

The V gene is TRBV18, the J gene TRBJ2-2, with TRBD2 identical over 8 bases. Germline CDR1 KGHSH, CDR2 LQKENI. With 3 bases clipped from V and 2 bases from J, the junction kept 14 bases outside the gene matches. This CDR3 region has 19 residues. The CDR3 sequence is CASSPWSLPGGPNTGELFF. The DNA of the CDR3 is TGTGCCAGCTCACCTTGGAGTCTTCCGGGGGGGCCCAACACCGGGGAGCTGTTTTTT.

The V and J genes are TRBV11-3 and TRBJ2-3; 7 bases line up with TRBD2. The CDR3 loop spans 13 amino acids. Germline trimming cut 7 bases from V and 3 bases from J; bases unmatched to any gene: 4. Germline-derived CDR1 and CDR2 are SGHNT and YENEEA. The CDR3 region has the DNA TGTGCCAGCAAGTTGCGGGGGACAGATACGCAGTATTTT. Its translation: CASKLRGTDTQYF.

The chain combines TRBV6-6 with TRBJ1-3; D is unclear. The CDR3 has 15 amino acids. Trimming removed 0 bases at V and 2 bases at J, with 8 bases between. Looked up from germline, CDR1 is MNHNY and CDR2 is SVGAGI (reference sequence). CDR3 loop: CASSYSRDPGNTIYF. Here the CDR3 DNA reads TGTGCCAGCAGTTACTCGAGGGATCCTGGAAACACCATATATTTT.

This chain joins TRBV7-3 and TRBJ1-3; possible D gene TRBD1, 5 bases. CDR1 is SGHTA, CDR2 FQGTGA, per germline. V lost 5 bases and J 2 bases, leaving 16 bases between the germline ends. This CDR3 is 16 amino acids long. CDR3 DNA: TGTGCCAGCAGCCCCGGATCAGGGCACGCTGGAAACACCATATATTTT. It is translated as CASSPGSGHAGNTIYF.

This clone is deemed medium-sized. The CDR3 reads CASSHDYDTQYF. CDR3 coding DNA: TGCGCCAGCAGCCACGATTACGATACGCAGTATTTT. The chain recombines TRBV4-1 with TRBJ2-3; D gene ambiguous. There are 12 residues in the CDR3. The V end lost 3 bases, the J end lost 6 bases, and 7 bases lay between the germline ends. The V gene's germline CDR1 is MGHRA and CDR2 YSYEKL.

In its sample, this clone was seen once. This chain joins TRBV24-1 and TRBJ2-6; TRBD1 matches at 7 bases. V was clipped by 6 bases and J by 1 base; unmatched bases: 5. The V gene's germline CDR1 is KGHDR and CDR2 SFDVKD. There are 16 residues in the CDR3. CDR3 sequence reads: CATSIRQGSGANVLTF. CDR3 DNA: TGTGCCACCAGTATTAGACAGGGATCTGGGGCCAACGTCCTGACTTTC.

The chain couples TRBV21-1 to TRBJ2-3; TRBD1 was called by the table and not checked on the DNA. TRBV21-1 is noted as a pseudogene. The CDR3 contains 16 residues. CDR3 region: CASSPPAAGPLGTQYF. DNA of the CDR3: TGTGCCAGCAGCCCCCCCGCGGCAGGGCCCTTGGGTACGCAGTATTTT.

The chain recombines TRBV10-3 with TRBJ1-1, with 8 bases matching TRBD1. The CDR3 is 14 amino acids. V lost 6 bases and J lost 0; bases outside the gene matches: 3. The germline V gene has CDR1 ENHRY and CDR2 SYGVKD. This CDR3 is CAISGQGLNTEAFF. Written as DNA, the CDR3 is TGTGCCATCAGCGGACAGGGACTGAACACTGAAGCTTTCTTT.

V gene TRBV30 combines with J gene TRBJ1-1, with D perhaps TRBD1 (5 bases). V was trimmed by 0 bases and J by 3 bases, leaving 8 bases between them. Looked up from germline, CDR1 is GTSNPN and CDR2 is SVGIG (reference sequence). The CDR3 totals 13 residues. CDR3 amino acids: CAWSVTGDTEAFF. In nucleotides, the CDR3 is TGTGCCTGGAGTGTCACGGGGGACACTGAAGCTTTCTTT.

This clone was counted at least ten times. The chain has TRBV10-2 and TRBJ2-1, with 10 bases aligning to TRBD2. Germline V gives CDR1 WSHSY, CDR2 SAAADI. The CDR3 runs 13 residues. Trimming cost V 8 bases and J 5 bases; bases outside gene matches: 3. The CDR3 spells CASLSGGDNEQFF. The CDR3 DNA follows: TGCGCCAGCCTAAGCGGGGGGGACAATGAGCAGTTCTTC.

The CDR3 loop is CASSELQADTQYF. The CDR3 DNA is TGTGCCAGCAGTGAACTCCAGGCAGATACGCAGTATTTT. This sequence joins TRBV6-1 and TRBJ2-3; D remains ambiguous. The CDR3 totals 13 residues. Germline CDR1 MNHNS, CDR2 SASEGT. V was clipped by 2 bases and J by 4 bases, with 7 bases between them.

The rearrangement joins TRBV5-5 to TRBJ2-2; maybe TRBD2 (5 bases). The germline CDR1 and CDR2 sequences are SGHKS and YYEKEE (reference sequence). Trimming removed 4 bases at V and 2 bases at J, with 9 bases between. The CDR3 is 14 amino acids. CDR3 protein: CASSLTGNTGELFF. CDR3 bases: TGTGCCAGCAGCCTTACGGGAAACACCGGGGAGCTGTTTTTT. The full variable domain, in which reference TRBV5-5 and TRBJ2-2 provide the parts outside the CDR3, is DAGVTQSPTHLIKTRGQQVTLRCSPISGHKSVSWYQQVLGQGPQFIFQYYEKEERGRGNFPDRFSARQFPNYSSELNVNALLLGDSALYLCASSLTGNTGELFFGEGSRLTVL.

The chain recombines TRBV6-2 or TRBV6-3 with TRBJ1-1; 10 positions agree with TRBD1. With V trimmed by 4 bases and J by 1 base, 3 bases remained unmatched. The CDR3 sequence is 15 residues long. Germline V gene data show CDR1 as MNHEY and CDR2 as SVGEGT. The CDR3: CASSWGQGSNTEAFF. The CDR3 nucleotides read TGTGCCAGCAGTTGGGGACAGGGGTCGAACACTGAAGCTTTCTTT.

V and J are TRBV27 and TRBJ2-1; D is unclear. CDR3 size: 14 residues. The V and J ends lost 3 bases and 5 bases respectively, with 11 bases between them. Germline V lookup: CDR1 MNHEY, CDR2 SMNVEV (reference sequence). The CDR3 nucleotides read TGTGCCAGCAGTTTTCAGGACCAAGACAATGAGCAGTTCTTC. This encodes CASSFQDQDNEQFF.

J is TRBJ2-7 and V is TRBV9; TRBD2 matches 7 bases. V lost 3 bases, J lost 6 bases, and 9 bases stayed unmatched. The CDR3 runs 14 residues. Per germline, CDR1 SGDLS and CDR2 YYNGEE. The CDR3 bases are TGTGCCAGCAGCGCCCCTAGCCCGGGGGGCGAGCAGTACTTC. This encodes CASSAPSPGGEQYF.

This clone has only one observation. The chain combines TRBV5-1 with TRBJ1-2; D is uncertain. From germline, CDR1 is SGHRS and CDR2 YFSETQ. Trimming removed 4 bases from V and 3 bases from J, with 10 bases in between. The CDR3 totals 13 residues. CDR3 in amino acids: CASSPEADYGYTF. CDR3 DNA: TGCGCCAGCAGCCCCGAGGCCGACTATGGCTACACCTTC.